The 5 T cell receptor beta chains reported below all come from one sample, sequenced in a study of tumor-infiltrating lymphocytes in primary liver carcinoma. Between 20 and 30 mg of unsorted bulk tissue served as the source from which RNA and DNA were co-extracted. A constant-region primer served to make TCR beta cDNA from roughly 480 ng total RNA. Investigators got TCR beta libraries out of three nested multiplex PCR rounds, done with slightly modified ARM-PCR. Both of the initial two PCR rounds ran for roughly 11 cycles and employed TRBV1-TRBV30 forward primers alongside a C-beta reverse primer. TCRdb reanalysed the multiplex PCR reads using MiXCR and keeps one entry per CDR3 protein. The sample yields about 70,000 distinct CDR3 sequences, about 72% seen once. The sample was liver tumor tissue from sampling region 4. Regarding subset: tumor region T4, right-lateral pole. These receptors all stem from a man in his forties or fifties with primary liver carcinoma and hepatitis B virus infection.

Only one count was recorded for this clonotype. This CDR3 is missing its conserved last phenylalanine or tryptophan, likely due to a read error. This chain links TRBV10-3 with TRBJ2-2; 7 bases agree with TRBD1. Per the germline V gene, CDR1 is ENHRY and CDR2 is SYGVKD. The CDR3 runs 13 residues. CDR3 DNA: TGTGTCAAGACAGGGAAAGAGGGCGGGGAGCTGTTTTAT. This gives the protein CVKTGKEGGELFY.

The chain couples TRBV6-6 to TRBJ2-6; TRBD1 might be the D (6 bases). The V gene lost 5 bases and the J gene lost 9 bases, with 17 bases spanning the gap. CDR3 length: 15 amino acids. Germline CDR1 is MNHNY and CDR2 is SVGAGI (reference sequence). CDR3 loop: CASSPTGSGFNVLTF. Here the CDR3 DNA reads TGTGCCAGCAGTCCTACAGGGTCCGGGTTCAACGTCCTGACTTTC.

This clonotype is classed as medium-sized (0.01 to 0.1%). The V call is TRBV11-2, the J call TRBJ2-7, with D perhaps TRBD1 (7 bases). The length of the CDR3 is 13 residues. Trimming stripped 3 bases from V and 7 bases from J, with 13 bases between. Germline V gene sequence: CDR1 SGHAT, CDR2 FQNNGV. This CDR3 reads CASSLEGQREQYF. CDR3 in DNA: TGTGCCAGCAGCTTGGAGGGACAGAGGGAGCAGTACTTC.

Ten or more counts support this clonotype. This rearrangement joins TRBV6-6 to TRBJ1-6, with D maybe TRBD1 (6 bases). The V gene's germline CDR1 is MNHNY and CDR2 SVGAGI (reference sequence). Trimming removed 5 bases at V and 8 bases at J, with 10 bases between. CDR3 length: 13 amino acids. CDR3 loop: CASSAGDDSPLHF. In DNA form, the CDR3 reads TGTGCCAGCAGTGCAGGGGACGATTCACCCCTCCACTTT.

A remark on this clonotype: Its ends do not fully match the called genes, so a read error is possible. The J gene is TRBJ2-3, the V gene TRBV11-2; D might be TRBD1 (5 bases). This CDR3 has 12 amino acids. The germline V gene has CDR1 SGHAT and CDR2 FQNNGV. This chain's CDR3 is CASSLMTDTHYF. The CDR3 DNA is TGCGCCAGCAGCTTAATGACAGATACGCACTACTTT.